The rows below give T cell receptor beta chains drawn from one sample of a study of shared clonotypes between healthy human individuals. Some clones are missing from TCRdb's copy, which holds only in-frame ones; the method was immunoSEQ multiplex PCR. The sample holds roughly 550,000 clones, roughly 96% seen once. Input material: naive CD8+ T cells sorted from blood. The receptors originated from a woman in her twenties or thirties in good health. CDR3s include the opening cysteine and the closing phenylalanine or tryptophan. A D gene is named only where the DNA matches it firmly. Not all rows give a size; the values are once, few, many and, for expanded clones, a class.

clone_size j_call v_call d_call cdr3_nt cdr3_aa
. TRBJ1-2 TRBV28 . TGTGCCAGCAGTTTCTCCGGGGGCTACTATGGCTACACCTTC CASSFSGGYYGYTF
. TRBJ2-1 TRBV2 TRBD2 TGTGCCAGCAGTGAAGCGGGGGGGGCTAGCGGGCGGAATGAGCAGTTCTTC CASSEAGGASGRNEQFF
. TRBJ2-7 TRBV9 . TGTGCCAGCAGCGTAGGGTTCGACGAGCAGTACTTC CASSVGFDEQYF
. TRBJ2-1 TRBV6-5 TRBD2 TGTGCCAGCAGTTCCGGGACTAGCGGGATCAATGAGCAGTTCTTC CASSSGTSGINEQFF
few TRBJ1-2 TRBV6-5 TRBD1 TGTGCCAGCAGCCAGGGGGCTGGCTACACCTTC CASSQGAGYTF
. TRBJ2-1 TRBV4-1 TRBD2 TGCGCCAGCAGCCAAGTAGCGGGTTCGGGTGAGCAGTTCTTC CASSQVAGSGEQFF
. TRBJ2-3 TRBV28 . TGTGCCAGCAATATGGGACCGGCAGATACGCAGTATTTT CASNMGPADTQYF
. TRBJ2-7 TRBV7-3 TRBD2 TGTGCCAGCAGCTTACGGGAGGGGAGGGTCTACGAGCAGTACTTC CASSLREGRVYEQYF
. TRBJ1-5 TRBV4-1 . TGCGCCAGCAGCCAAGAGGGGCAGGGTGGCAATCAGCCCCAGCATTTT CASSQEGQGGNQPQHF
. TRBJ1-5 TRBV28 . TGTGCCATCTGTTATGGGGAGGGTCAGCCCCAGCATTTT CAICYGEGQPQHF
. TRBJ2-1 TRBV5-5 TRBD2 TGTGCCAGCAGCTCAGCTAGCGGGAGTGGTAATGAGCAGTTCTTC CASSSASGSGNEQFF
. TRBJ1-2 TRBV6-5 . TGTGCCAGCAGTTACTACGGCGCCCGGTATGGCTACACCTTC CASSYYGARYGYTF
. TRBJ2-1 TRBV19 TRBD2 TGTGCCAGTAGTATGGGTCGCGGGGGTTTCGAAGTGAGCTCCTACAATGAGCAGTTCTTC CASSMGRGGFEVSSYNEQFF
. TRBJ1-5 TRBV10-2 . TGCGCCAGCAGTGACGGGACCATCCAGCATTTT CASSDGTIQHF
. TRBJ2-7 TRBV27 . TGTGCCACCCACCAACAGGGAGACTACGAGCAGTACTTC CATHQQGDYEQYF
. TRBJ2-3 TRBV29-1 . TGCAGCGTTGCTTCGGGGGTACAAGATACGCAGTATTTT CSVASGVQDTQYF
. TRBJ2-7 TRBV5-6 . TGTGCCACTAGCGTGGGGACTGGCTACGAGCAGTACTTC CATSVGTGYEQYF
. TRBJ2-2 TRBV7-6 . TGTGCCAGCAGCCCTTCTTACACCGGGGAGCTGTTTTTT CASSPSYTGELFF
. TRBJ1-5 TRBV6-1 TRBD1 TGTGCCAGCAGTGGTCCGAGGACAGGAGGGTTTCAGCCCCAGCATTTT CASSGPRTGGFQPQHF
. TRBJ2-1 TRBV27 . TGTGCCAGCAGCCTGGGGGGCCCGTCCTACAATGAGCAGTTCTTC CASSLGGPSYNEQFF
. TRBJ1-1 TRBV13 . TGTGCCAGCAGCTTAAGGGTTGTGAACACTGAAGCTTTCTTT CASSLRVVNTEAFF
few TRBJ1-3 TRBV7-6 . TGTGCCAGCAGCGGGATCAGGGCTGGCTCTGGAAACACCATATATTTT CASSGIRAGSGNTIYF
. TRBJ1-3 TRBV7-6 TRBD1 TGTGCCAGCAGTCATTTTTATAGGGACAGGGCAAACACCATATATTTT CASSHFYRDRANTIYF
. TRBJ2-7 TRBV27 TRBD1 TGTGCCAGCAGTCCCCTCACAGGGGTCGAGCAGTACTTC CASSPLTGVEQYF
. TRBJ1-5 TRBV5-1 . TGCGCCAGCAGCTTGGTACTCTCGGCAGACCCTGAAGAAAGTAGCAATCAGCCCCAGCATTTT CASSLVLSADPEESSNQPQHF
. TRBJ2-7 TRBV21-1 . TGTGCCAGCAGCAAACTTCCCTACGAGCAGTACTTC CASSKLPYEQYF
. TRBJ2-1 TRBV16 . TGTGCCAGCAGTCAGAACCGGGCCTCCTCCTACAATGAGCAGTTCTTC CASSQNRASSYNEQFF
. TRBJ2-1 TRBV28 . TGTGCCAGCAGTATGGACTTTTCTGAGCAGTTCTTC CASSMDFSEQFF
. TRBJ2-7 TRBV27 . TGTGCCAGCAGTTTATTGGGTGTAGGAGGGTACGAGCAGTACTTC CASSLLGVGGYEQYF
. TRBJ1-5 TRBV6-5 . TGTGCCAGCAGTTACGGGGGGGGGCAGCCCCAGCATTTT CASSYGGGQPQHF